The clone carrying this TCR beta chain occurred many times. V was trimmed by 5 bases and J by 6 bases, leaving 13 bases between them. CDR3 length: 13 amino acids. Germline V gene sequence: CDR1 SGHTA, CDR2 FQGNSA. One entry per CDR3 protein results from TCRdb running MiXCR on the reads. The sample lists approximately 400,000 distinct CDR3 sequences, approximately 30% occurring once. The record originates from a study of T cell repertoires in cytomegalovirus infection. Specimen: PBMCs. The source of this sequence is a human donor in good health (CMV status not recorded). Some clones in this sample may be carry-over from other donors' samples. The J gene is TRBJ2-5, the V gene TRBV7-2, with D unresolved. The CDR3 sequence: CASSPLSGKTQYF. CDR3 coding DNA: TGTGCCAGCAGCCCCCTGAGTGGAAAGACCCAGTACTTC.